This TCR beta chain comes out of a study of STAT5B mutations in CD4+ large granular lymphocyte leukemia. Study-wide findings and caveats: CD4-sorted patient repertoires seemed more clonal than healthy CD4+ repertoires. 8/27 top patient clones versus 2/35 control clones were TRBV06-family.

This clone was observed once. What it binds is unknown. Sequencing was at survey level. Methods used by the authors: The detection floor for productive clonotype frequency was 2.59 x 10-5. TCRdb keeps only in-frame clones here, not all; method: immunoSEQ multiplex PCR. V and J calls and clone size are given by that table; D and trimming were obtained from the DNA. Counted here are roughly 46,000 clones, 80% to 85% occurring once; the ten biggest clones make up 0.35%. The germline CDR1 and CDR2 sequences are SGHAT and FQNNGV. CDR3 length equals 13 residues. The junction had 4 bases not matched to a gene; V was cut back by 6 bases and J by 2 bases.

The rearrangement links TRBV11-2 to TRBJ2-7; 7 bases line up with TRBD1. The sequenced sample was CD4+ T cells from blood buffy coats. This TCR came from a human donor in good health. The chain's CDR3 is CASRPGQTYEQYF. CDR3 sequence (DNA): TGTGCCAGCAGACCGGGACAGACCTACGAGCAGTACTTC.